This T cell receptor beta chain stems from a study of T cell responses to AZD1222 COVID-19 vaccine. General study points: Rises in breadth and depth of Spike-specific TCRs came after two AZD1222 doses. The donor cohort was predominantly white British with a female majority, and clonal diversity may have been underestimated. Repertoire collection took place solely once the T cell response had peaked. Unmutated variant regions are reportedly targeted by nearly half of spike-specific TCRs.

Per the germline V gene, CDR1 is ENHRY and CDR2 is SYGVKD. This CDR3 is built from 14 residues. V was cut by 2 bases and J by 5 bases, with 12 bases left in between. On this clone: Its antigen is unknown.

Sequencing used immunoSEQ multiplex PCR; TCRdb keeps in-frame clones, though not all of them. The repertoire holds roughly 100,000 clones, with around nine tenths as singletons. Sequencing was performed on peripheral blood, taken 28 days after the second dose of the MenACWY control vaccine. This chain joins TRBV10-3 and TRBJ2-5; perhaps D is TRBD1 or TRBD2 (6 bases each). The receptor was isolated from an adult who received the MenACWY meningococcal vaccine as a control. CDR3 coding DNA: TGTGCCATCAGTGAGGCACAGGGAGGTGAGACCCAGTACTTC. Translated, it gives CAISEAQGGETQYF.